The 15 T cell receptor beta chains presented below share a single source sample, sequenced in a study of siplizumab effects on memory and regulatory T cells. TCRdb's table, derived via immunoSEQ multiplex PCR, lists solely in-frame clones and lacks some. The repertoire holds around 100,000 clones, with around 95% as singletons. The material sequenced was Tregs sorted from blood. The receptors were gathered from a human donor in good health.

This clone was seen a single time. The chain couples TRBV6-1 to TRBJ1-3; D gene ambiguous. CDR1 MNHNS and CDR2 SASEGT come from the germline V gene. V lost 1 base, J lost 0 bases, and 10 bases lay in between. CDR3 length equals 16 residues. CDR3 residues: CASSEGTVHSGNTIYF. In DNA form, the CDR3 reads TGTGCCAGCAGTGAAGGGACCGTACACTCTGGAAACACCATATATTTT.

The count of this clone is one. CDR3 nucleotides: TGTGCCAGTAGTAAACTAGCGGGAGGTATAACAGATACGCAGTATTTT. Encoded protein: CASSKLAGGITDTQYF. The J gene is TRBJ2-3, the V gene TRBV19, with 12 bases fitting TRBD2. Trimming took 4 bases from V and 3 from J; bases not matched to a gene: 5. The CDR3 has 16 amino acids. Germline CDR1 LNHDA, CDR2 SQIVND (reference sequence).

This chain links TRBV9 with TRBJ2-1; 9 bases map to TRBD2. With 0 bases clipped from V and 4 bases from J, the junction kept 5 bases outside the gene matches. This CDR3 comprises 16 residues. Germline CDR1 reads SGDLS; CDR2 reads YYNGEE. DNA of the CDR3: TGTGCCAGCAGCGTAGTTTCAAGCGGGAGGTACAATGAGCAGTTCTTC. Translation: CASSVVSSGRYNEQFF. Drawing the rest from reference TRBV9 and TRBJ2-1, the complete variable domain is DSGVTQTPKHLITATGQRVTLRCSPRSGDLSVYWYQQSLDQGLQFLIQYYNGEERAKGNILERFSAQQFPDLHSELNLSSLELGDSALYFCASSVVSSGRYNEQFFGPGTRLTVL.

The chain has TRBV23-1 and TRBJ2-1; 10 bases fit TRBD2. TRBV23-1 carries the ORF label, with uncertain function. Germline trimming cut 7 bases from V and 9 bases from J; bases unmatched to any gene: 12. The CDR3 spans 15 residues. The DNA of the CDR3 is TGCGCCAGCACCCGACTAGCGGGCTTGGATGCTGAGCAGTTCTTC. This gives the protein CASTRLAGLDAEQFF.

CDR3 sequence: CASIRTGETEAFF. The CDR3 bases are TGCGCCAGCATCCGGACAGGGGAAACTGAAGCTTTCTTT. J is TRBJ1-1 and V is TRBV10-2; 9 positions agree with TRBD1. The V and J ends lost 7 bases and 5 bases, in that order; junction bases with no gene match: 5. The CDR3 length is 13 residues. Germline V gene lookup returns CDR1 WSHSY and CDR2 SAAADI.

The chain has TRBV29-1 and TRBJ2-4; 11 nucleotides agree with TRBD2. Per germline, CDR1 SQVTM and CDR2 ANQGSEA. Unmatched junction bases numbered 4, after V lost 5 bases and J lost 7 bases. There are 13 residues in the CDR3. CDR3 coding DNA: TGCAGCGTTCCCACTAGCGGGAGTAACATTCAGTACTTC. This sequence encodes CSVPTSGSNIQYF.

The chain joins TRBV28 to TRBJ2-2; possible D gene TRBD1, 5 bases. CDR1 is MDHEN and CDR2 is SYDVKM in the germline V gene. CDR3 length equals 12 residues. V shed 3 bases and J shed 7 bases, with 6 bases lying between them. CDR3 amino acids: CASSFQGGELFF. CDR3 DNA sequence: TGTGCCAGCAGTTTCCAGGGCGGGGAGCTGTTTTTT.

The chain is built from TRBV21-1 and TRBJ2-1; the D call TRBD2 from the table was never checked on the DNA. TRBV21-1 is a documented pseudogene. CDR3 length: 18 residues. The chain's CDR3 is CASSKALYVGTPCREQFF. The CDR3, as DNA: TGTGCCAGCAGCAAAGCGCTTTATGTCGGGACTCCCTGCAGAGAGCAGTTCTTC.

This clone was observed a handful of times. The chain links TRBV7-6 to TRBJ2-1; D is unclear. This CDR3 spans 13 amino acids. Trimming removed 0 bases at V and 7 bases at J, with 7 bases between. CDR1 and CDR2 from the germline V gene are SGHVS and FNYEAQ. The CDR3 protein is CASSLAGLNEQFF. The CDR3 DNA reads as TGTGCCAGCAGCTTAGCAGGGCTAAATGAGCAGTTCTTC.

This chain connects TRBV5-1 to TRBJ2-1; D is possibly TRBD2 (7 bases). Germline lookup yields CDR1 SGHRS and CDR2 YFSETQ. V was clipped by 4 bases and J by 9 bases, with 17 bases between them. CDR3 size: 14 residues. The CDR3: CASSRGAGAGEQFF. The CDR3, as DNA: TGCGCCAGCAGCCGGGGGGCGGGAGCTGGTGAGCAGTTCTTC.

This chain joins TRBV15 and TRBJ2-5; tentatively, D is TRBD1 (6 bases). The ends were cut back, 1 base at V and 5 bases at J, with 20 bases in the middle. The length of the CDR3 is 17 residues. Germline lookup yields CDR1 LNHNV and CDR2 YYDKDF (reference sequence). The CDR3 region is CATSRGSRPTGSETQYF. The CDR3 nucleotides read TGTGCCACCAGCAGAGGGTCTCGACCAACAGGGTCCGAGACCCAGTACTTC. Based on the CDR3 plus reference TRBV15 and TRBJ2-5, the full variable domain is DAMVIQNPRYQVTQFGKPVTLSCSQTLNHNVMYWYQQKSSQAPKLLFHYYDKDFNNEADTPDNFQSRRPNTSFCFLDIRSPGLGDTAMYLCATSRGSRPTGSETQYFGPGTRLLVL.

The rearrangement joins TRBV27 to TRBJ2-1; TRBD2 matches at 8 bases. Germline loops: CDR1 MNHEY, CDR2 SMNVEV (reference sequence). This CDR3 is 16 amino acids long. V gave up 5 bases and J gave up 4 bases; unmatched junction bases: 10. The CDR3 here is CASSGSSGRGYNEQFF. CDR3 coding DNA: TGTGCCAGCAGTGGGTCGAGCGGGAGAGGGTACAATGAGCAGTTCTTC.

The rearrangement uses TRBV7-2 and TRBJ2-7, with D unclear. Germline CDR1 reads SGHTA; CDR2 reads FQGNSA. This CDR3 is built from 12 residues. V lost 6 bases and J 2 bases, leaving 8 bases between the germline ends. The CDR3 region has the DNA TGTGCCAGCAGATCCCAACCCTACGAGCAGTACTTC. Its translation is CASRSQPYEQYF.

The chain joins TRBV27 to TRBJ2-7; 9 bases are shared with TRBD2. CDR3 size: 14 residues. J lost 6 bases, V lost 5 bases, and 8 bases had no gene match. Germline loops: CDR1 MNHEY, CDR2 SMNVEV (reference sequence). DNA of the CDR3: TGTGCCAGCAGTCGGCCGGGACTAGCATCCGAGCAGTACTTC. It yields the protein CASSRPGLASEQYF.

This clone was recorded once. The genes are TRBV19 and TRBJ2-1; TRBD2 matches at 7 bases. V was clipped by 1 base and J by 12 bases; unmatched bases: 12. This CDR3 comprises 15 residues. Germline CDR1 reads LNHDA; CDR2 reads SQIVND (reference sequence). CDR3 residues: CASSIVWGRDYSQFF. DNA for the CDR3: TGTGCCAGTAGTATAGTTTGGGGCAGGGACTATTCGCAGTTCTTC.